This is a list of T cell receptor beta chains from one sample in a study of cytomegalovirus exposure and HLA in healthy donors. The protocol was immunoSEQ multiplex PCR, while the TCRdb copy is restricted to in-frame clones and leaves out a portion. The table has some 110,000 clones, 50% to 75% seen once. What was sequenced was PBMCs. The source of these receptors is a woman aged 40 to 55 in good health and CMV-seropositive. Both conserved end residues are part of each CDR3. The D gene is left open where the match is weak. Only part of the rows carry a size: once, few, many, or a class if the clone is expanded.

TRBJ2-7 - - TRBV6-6 CASRLVQGFEQYF TGTGCCAGCAGACTAGTACAGGGTTTCGAGCAGTACTTC
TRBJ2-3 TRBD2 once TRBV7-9 CASSLTSGVATDTQYF TGTGCCAGCAGCTTAACTAGCGGGGTAGCAACAGATACGCAGTATTTT
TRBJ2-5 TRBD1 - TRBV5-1 CASKSTGGGETQYF TGCGCCAGCAAGTCCACAGGGGGCGGAGAGACCCAGTACTTC
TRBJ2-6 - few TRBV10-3 CAISEDTSGANVLTF TGTGCCATCAGTGAAGACACCTCTGGGGCCAACGTCCTGACTTTC
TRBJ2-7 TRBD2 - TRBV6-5 CASKLAGDVYEQYF TGTGCCAGCAAACTAGCGGGAGATGTCTACGAGCAGTACTTC
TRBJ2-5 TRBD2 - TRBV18 CASSPQRDGETQYF TGTGCCAGCTCACCACAGCGGGATGGGGAGACCCAGTACTTC
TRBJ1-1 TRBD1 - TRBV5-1 CASISTGTTEAFF TGCGCCAGCATCTCGACAGGGACCACTGAAGCTTTCTTT
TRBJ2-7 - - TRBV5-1 CASSFLGGFISEQYF TGCGCCAGCAGCTTCCTCGGGGGATTCATCTCCGAGCAGTACTTC
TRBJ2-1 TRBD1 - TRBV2 CASSGDRGITNEQFF TGTGCCAGCAGTGGGGACAGGGGGATCACCAATGAGCAGTTCTTC
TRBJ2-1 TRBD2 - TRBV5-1 CASSFGLAGSSYNEQFF TGCGCCAGCAGCTTCGGACTAGCGGGTAGCTCCTACAATGAGCAGTTCTTC
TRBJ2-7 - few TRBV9 CASSVDDAGFPRIYEQYF TGTGCCAGCAGCGTAGATGACGCGGGCTTTCCAAGAATTTACGAGCAGTACTTC
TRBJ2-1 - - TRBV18 CASSPPNGREVNEQFF TGTGCCAGCTCACCACCGAACGGGAGAGAGGTGAATGAGCAGTTCTTC
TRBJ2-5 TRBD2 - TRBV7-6 CASSPRGGGETQYF TGTGCCAGCAGCCCGCGGGGGGGCGGAGAGACCCAGTACTTC
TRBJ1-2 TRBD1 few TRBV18 CASSPPNGQGNYGYTF TGTGCCAGCTCACCACCCAACGGACAGGGGAACTATGGCTACACCTTC
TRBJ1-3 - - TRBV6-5 CASSYSQVSSGNTIYF TGTGCCAGCAGTTACTCGCAAGTCAGCTCTGGAAACACCATATATTTT
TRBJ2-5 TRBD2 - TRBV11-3 CASSLALAGGPGAQYF TGTGCCAGCAGCTTAGCCCTAGCGGGGGGGCCTGGGGCCCAGTACTTC
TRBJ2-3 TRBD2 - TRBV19 CASSIDVGTSDADTQYF TGTGCCAGTAGTATAGATGTCGGGACTAGCGACGCAGATACGCAGTATTTT
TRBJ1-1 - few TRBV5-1 CASSSTRGTGTEAFF TGCGCCAGCAGCAGCACGCGGGGGACGGGGACTGAAGCTTTCTTT
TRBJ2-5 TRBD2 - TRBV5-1 CASSLAFGGGAVETQYF TGCGCCAGCAGCTTGGCCTTCGGCGGGGGGGCGGTGGAGACCCAGTACTTC
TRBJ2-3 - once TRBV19 CASSSQRGDTQYF TGTGCCAGTAGTTCACAACGGGGAGATACGCAGTATTTT
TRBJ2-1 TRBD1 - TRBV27 CASTPLRGPNEQFF TGTGCCAGCACCCCCCTAAGGGGGCCCAATGAGCAGTTCTTC
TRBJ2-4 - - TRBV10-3 CAISETGVKNIQYF TGTGCCATCAGTGAGACGGGGGTAAAAAACATTCAGTACTTC